This T cell receptor (beta chain) is drawn from a study of blood T cell repertoires in COVID-19. Study background: T cells, B-cell-depleted T cells, or PBMCs provided the cDNA or gDNA that served as material.

Repertoires were generated with immunoSEQ multiplex PCR, while TCRdb's copy carries only in-frame clones and drops some. The table shows roughly 120,000 clones, with 80% to 90% occurring only once. V lost 4 bases to trimming and J lost 3 bases, with 14 bases between them. CDR3 length: 16 amino acids. Germline lookup yields CDR1 SGDLS and CDR2 YYNGEE. The sample comprised peripheral blood. The J gene is TRBJ2-6, the V gene TRBV9; D is undetermined. The sequence was obtained from a man between 65 and 80 years old with active or convalescent COVID-19. CDR3 coding DNA: TGTGCCAGCAGCTCCCCCAATAGAGGTGGGGCCAACGTCCTGACTTTC. Translating gives CASSSPNRGGANVLTF.